The 24 T cell receptor beta chains presented below share a single source sample, sequenced in a study of T cell changes during pregnancy in multiple sclerosis. Clones were read by immunoSEQ multiplex PCR, and TCRdb kept only the in-frame ones, dropping some. The table shows tens of thousands of clones, with about nine tenths occurring only once. The source material was CD4+ T cells from peripheral blood mononuclear cells, sampled before pregnancy. The receptors come from a female donor with multiple sclerosis, enrolled in a pregnancy study.

The rearrangement joins TRBV10-3 to TRBJ2-2; no firm D call. Per germline, CDR1 ENHRY and CDR2 SYGVKD. V was pared by 3 bases and J by 3 bases, with 5 bases between. The CDR3 spans 13 residues. DNA for the CDR3: TGTGCCATCAGTGACAGTGACACCGGGGAGCTGTTTTTT. Translation: CAISDSDTGELFF.

The chain has TRBV6-1 and TRBJ1-3; no reliable D call. This CDR3 contains 16 residues. Germline lookup yields CDR1 MNHNS and CDR2 SASEGT. Trimming took 4 bases from V and 0 from J, leaving 13 bases between them. CDR3 residues: CASSAPGKSSGNTIYF. CDR3 DNA: TGTGCCAGCAGTGCCCCCGGGAAGAGCTCTGGAAACACCATATATTTT.

The rearrangement links TRBV4-3 to TRBJ2-7; a possible D gene is TRBD1 (7 bases). V lost 0 bases to trimming and J lost 1 base, with 13 bases between them. The V gene's germline CDR1 is LGHNA and CDR2 YSLEER. This CDR3 contains 16 residues. CDR3: CASSQDQGGVSYEQYF. In DNA, the CDR3 is TGCGCCAGCAGCCAAGATCAGGGGGGTGTATCCTACGAGCAGTACTTC.

The chain has TRBV7-2 and TRBJ2-7; 7 bases are a match to TRBD1. V dropped 4 bases and J dropped 6; count of bases not matched to a gene: 15. The CDR3 extends over 16 amino acids. Germline V gene lookup returns CDR1 SGHTA and CDR2 FQGNSA. The CDR3 DNA reads as TGTGCCAGCAGCTCCCGGTCGGCAGGGGGTAGACTCGAGCAGTACTTC. Encoded protein: CASSSRSAGGRLEQYF.

The chain combines TRBV14 with TRBJ1-2; D remains unclear. The germline V gene has CDR1 SGHDN and CDR2 FVKESK. CDR3 length: 13 amino acids. Trimming pared 4 bases from V and 3 bases from J, leaving 9 bases between. CDR3 nucleotides: TGTGCCAGCAGCCTCAGCGCGTACTATGGCTACACCTTC. This gives the protein CASSLSAYYGYTF.

This clone was counted once. This rearrangement joins TRBV9 to TRBJ2-1, with 11 bases aligning to TRBD1. The CDR3 consists of 14 residues. Germline V CDR1 and CDR2: SGDLS, YYNGEE. Germline trimming cut 4 bases from V and 9 bases from J; bases unmatched to any gene: 6. This CDR3 reads CASSPGTGGLEQFF. CDR3 nucleotide sequence: TGTGCCAGCAGCCCCGGGACAGGGGGGCTTGAGCAGTTCTTC. The variable domain in full, completed from reference TRBV9 and TRBJ2-1, reads DSGVTQTPKHLITATGQRVTLRCSPRSGDLSVYWYQQSLDQGLQFLIQYYNGEERAKGNILERFSAQQFPDLHSELNLSSLELGDSALYFCASSPGTGGLEQFFGPGTRLTVL.

This rearrangement joins TRBV14 to TRBJ2-1; D unresolved. Germline CDR1 and CDR2: SGHDN and FVKESK. Trimming cost V 10 bases and J 4 bases, with 17 bases left between them. This CDR3 comprises 14 residues. CDR3 nucleotide sequence: TGTGCCACCAAACTCACGAATTTATACAATGAGCAGTTCTTC. Translating it yields CATKLTNLYNEQFF.

The CDR3 DNA is TGTGCCAGCTCACCACCTAGCCCCACCTCTGATACGCAGTATTTT. Protein product: CASSPPSPTSDTQYF. This chain links TRBV18 with TRBJ2-3; D not resolved. Germline CDR1 KGHSH, CDR2 LQKENI. The CDR3 is 15 residues long. Trimming removed 0 bases at V and 6 bases at J, with 13 bases between.

This rearrangement joins TRBV6-5 to TRBJ2-7; 7 nucleotides align to TRBD1. CDR1 and CDR2 (germline): MNHEY, SVGAGI. The V gene end was trimmed by 8 bases and the J gene end by 1 base; junction bases not matched to a gene: 5. This CDR3 region has 13 residues. CDR3 coding DNA: TGTGCCAGCCAAAGGACAGGTTCCTACGAGCAGTACTTC. It yields the protein CASQRTGSYEQYF.

This chain joins TRBV29-1 and TRBJ2-1; TRBD1 might be the D (5 bases). Germline-derived CDR1 and CDR2 are SQVTM and ANQGSEA. The V end was cut by 6 bases, the J end by 8 bases, with 11 bases between. The CDR3 spans 11 residues. The CDR3 loop reads CSVLREYEQFF. CDR3 sequence (DNA): TGCAGCGTACTCAGGGAATATGAGCAGTTCTTC.

V is TRBV6-6 and J is TRBJ1-2; 12 nucleotides match TRBD1. Germline CDR1 reads MNHNY; CDR2 reads SVGAGI (reference sequence). Trimming cost V 6 bases and J 8 bases; bases outside gene matches: 10. The CDR3 runs to 15 residues. The CDR3: CASSPEGTGGRGYTF. CDR3 DNA: TGTGCCAGCAGCCCCGAGGGGACAGGGGGCCGAGGCTACACCTTC.

Here the CDR3 DNA reads TGCGCCAGCAGCCAAGATCGGGATATTAACTATGGCTACACCTTC. Translation: CASSQDRDINYGYTF. The chain couples TRBV4-3 to TRBJ1-2; D uncertain. The CDR3 is 15 amino acids. V was pared by 0 bases and J by 1 base, with 9 bases between. Per germline, CDR1 LGHNA and CDR2 YSLEER.

V gene TRBV5-6 combines with J gene TRBJ1-1; 7 bases agree with TRBD1. CDR3 size: 14 residues. The junction had 9 bases not matched to a gene; V was cut back by 3 bases and J by 7 bases. The germline CDR1 and CDR2 sequences are SGHDT and YYEEEE. CDR3 bases: TGTGCCAGCAGCTGGGGACAGTACTCCTATGAAGCTTTCTTT. Translating it yields CASSWGQYSYEAFF.

V usage is TRBV6-5 and J usage is TRBJ1-3; 8 nucleotides line up with TRBD1. Trimming cost V 3 bases and J 1 base; bases outside gene matches: 5. Germline-derived CDR1 and CDR2 are MNHEY and SVGAGI. The CDR3 length is 16 residues. In DNA, the CDR3 is TGTGCCAGCAGTTATGACAGGGGAAATTCTGGAAACACCATATATTTT. This encodes CASSYDRGNSGNTIYF.

The rearrangement uses TRBV14 and TRBJ2-4, with TRBD2 as a possible D gene (5 bases). The CDR3 is 13 residues long. Trimming removed 4 bases from V and 6 bases from J, with 10 bases in between. Germline V gene lookup returns CDR1 SGHDN and CDR2 FVKESK. CDR3 bases: TGTGCCAGCAGCCCCGGACTGCGAAACATTCAGTACTTC. As protein: CASSPGLRNIQYF.

This clone was seen a few times. The genes are TRBV15 and TRBJ2-3, with D tentatively TRBD2 (5 bases). V was cut by 8 bases and J by 6 bases, with 18 bases left in between. Germline V gene data show CDR1 as LNHNV and CDR2 as YYDKDF (reference sequence). The CDR3 sequence is 14 residues long. In nucleotides, the CDR3 is TGTGCCACCCACCGGGGTGATTCAGGTGATACGCAGTATTTT. This gives the protein CATHRGDSGDTQYF.

This sequence joins TRBV2 and TRBJ2-1, with 11 bases that match TRBD1. Germline values: CDR1 SNHLY, CDR2 FYNNEI. V shed 4 bases and J 2 bases; nucleotides not matched to a gene: 1. This CDR3 has 15 residues. CDR3: CASSGGQGAYNEQFF. The CDR3 DNA follows: TGTGCCAGCAGTGGGGGACAGGGGGCCTACAATGAGCAGTTCTTC.

The rearrangement uses TRBV6-5 and TRBJ1-5; TRBD1 matches at 7 bases. The CDR3 consists of 14 residues. Germline V gives CDR1 MNHEY, CDR2 SVGAGI. Unmatched junction bases numbered 4, after V lost 6 bases and J lost 2 bases. This chain's CDR3 is CASRNRGGNQPQHF. The CDR3 nucleotides are TGTGCCAGCAGAAACAGGGGAGGCAATCAGCCCCAGCATTTT.

The rearrangement joins TRBV7-9 to TRBJ2-7; TRBD2 is a possible D gene (5 bases). Germline CDR1 and CDR2: SEHNR and FQNEAQ (reference sequence). The V end was cut by 1 base, the J end by 6 bases, with 7 bases between. The CDR3 contains 12 residues. The CDR3 spells CASSLVRGEQYF. In DNA, the CDR3 is TGTGCCAGCAGCTTAGTCCGGGGCGAGCAGTACTTC.

The chain joins TRBV2 to TRBJ2-7; 8 bases are shared with TRBD2. V trimming: 1 base; J trimming: 12 bases; junction bases outside the gene matches: 5. Germline assignment: CDR1 SNHLY and CDR2 FYNNEI. The CDR3 is made up of 12 amino acids. CDR3: CASSEGGGPPYF. CDR3 bases: TGTGCCAGCAGTGAAGGCGGGGGGCCTCCGTACTTC.

This rearrangement joins TRBV5-6 to TRBJ1-4; D not resolved. Deletions cut 3 bases from V and 8 bases from J, with 20 bases between. CDR3 length: 16 residues. Per the germline V gene, CDR1 is SGHDT and CDR2 is YYEEEE. This CDR3 is CASSSDYDNLGEKLFF. The CDR3 bases are TGTGCCAGCAGCTCGGACTACGACAATCTCGGAGAAAAACTGTTTTTT. The complete variable domain, with remaining parts taken from reference TRBV5-6 and TRBJ1-4, reads DAGVTQSPTHLIKTRGQQVTLRCSPKSGHDTVSWYQQALGQGPQFIFQYYEEEERQRGNFPDRFSGHQFPNYSSELNVNALLLGDSALYLCASSSDYDNLGEKLFFGSGTQLSVL.

The J gene is TRBJ1-3, the V gene TRBV7-4; D is uncertain. The germline V and J ends were trimmed by 1 base and 2 bases, with 9 bases remaining between them. The CDR3 runs to 15 residues. The germline gives CDR1 SGHVT, CDR2 SQSDAQ. CDR3 loop: CASSLGGLAGNTIYF. CDR3 bases: TGTGCCAGCAGCTTAGGAGGCTTAGCTGGAAACACCATATATTTT.

The chain uses TRBV21-1 and TRBJ1-4; TRBD1 is the table's D call, not checked against the DNA. TRBV21-1 is marked as a pseudogene. The CDR3 totals 18 residues. CDR3 DNA: TGTGCCAGCAGCTTTTGGGAGACAGGGGTTGGGAATAATGAAAAACTGTTTTTT. The encoded protein is CASSFWETGVGNNEKLFF.

This clone has only one observation. This sequence joins TRBV30 and TRBJ1-2; weak D call: TRBD1 (6 bases). The CDR3 covers 13 residues. Trimming cost V 0 bases and J 3 bases, with 8 bases left between them. Germline loops: CDR1 GTSNPN, CDR2 SVGIG (reference sequence). CDR3 amino acids: CAWSVRGYYGYTF. CDR3 nucleotide sequence: TGTGCCTGGAGTGTCAGGGGATACTATGGCTACACCTTC.